The 8 T cell receptor beta chains listed next were all sequenced from one sample in a study of Ad26.COV2.S vaccination and SARS-CoV-2 variants listed by TCRdb under 2021. The library relied on the immunoSEQ multiplex PCR assay. TCRdb limited this immuneACCESS table to in-frame rearrangements with V and J called. A share of clones is missing; checked studies link under half to unresolved V genes, and the rest is unexplained. A total of about 480,000 clones appear in this sample, about 83% of them only once. The ten biggest clones cover about 13% of the sample. The sample's treatment or condition label, decoded: around 19 received Ad26.COV2.S at low or high dose, single or two shots; several received placebo; per-sample allocation not given. Repertoires of vaccine and placebo recipients were sequenced from samples taken on day 63 after the first injection. The starting material was peripheral blood, obtained in a trial of Ad26.COV2.S vaccine versus placebo. The receptors derive from a person between 18 and 59 years old who received the Ad26.COV2.S COVID-19 vaccine or a placebo.

The chain combines TRBV5-4 with TRBJ2-1; D is unresolved. The CDR3 is made up of 12 amino acids. The V gene's germline CDR1 is SGHNT and CDR2 YYREEE (reference sequence). V was cut by 3 bases and J by 2 bases, with 3 bases left in between. CDR3 DNA: TGTGCCAGCAGCTCCACCTACAATGAGCAGTTCTTC. Protein product: CASSSTYNEQFF.

The V call is TRBV28, the J call TRBJ2-7; D remains ambiguous. This CDR3 has 13 residues. CDR1 is MDHEN and CDR2 is SYDVKM in the germline V gene. The V end was cut by 2 bases, the J end by 6 bases, with 11 bases between. This CDR3 is CASSLGLLGEQYF. As DNA, the CDR3 is TGTGCCAGCAGTTTAGGCCTCCTGGGCGAGCAGTACTTC.

The chain has TRBV7-9 and TRBJ2-7; 7 nucleotides align to TRBD1. The germline V gene has CDR1 SEHNR and CDR2 FQNEAQ (reference sequence). The CDR3 is made up of 14 amino acids. The ends lost 7 bases at V and 3 bases at J; junction bases unmatched: 9. This CDR3 is CASTPGTAYYEQYF. Written as DNA, the CDR3 is TGTGCCAGCACCCCCGGGACAGCCTACTACGAGCAGTACTTC.

J is TRBJ2-5 and V is TRBV25-1; D is possibly TRBD1 (6 bases). The V gene's germline CDR1 is MGHDK and CDR2 SYGVNS. V was clipped by 6 bases and J by 5 bases, with 19 bases between them. The CDR3 runs 15 residues. CDR3 sequence: CASSHKQGLAETQYF. The CDR3 DNA reads TGTGCCAGCAGCCACAAGCAGGGGTTGGCGGAGACCCAGTACTTC.

A single count supports this clone. V usage is TRBV19 and J usage is TRBJ1-5, with D tentatively TRBD1 (6 bases). Germline assignment: CDR1 LNHDA and CDR2 SQIVND (reference sequence). Between the trimmed V and J ends, which lost 4 bases and 3 bases, there was a span of 13 bases. The CDR3 extends over 15 amino acids. CDR3 coding DNA: TGTGCCAGTAGTAGAGAGGGGGGTGCCAATCAGCCCCAGCATTTT. The encoded protein is CASSREGGANQPQHF.

This chain connects TRBV5-4 to TRBJ2-3, with a possible D match to TRBD1 (6 bases). V was cut by 1 base and J by 3 bases, with 6 bases left in between. Looked up from germline, CDR1 is SGHNT and CDR2 is YYREEE (reference sequence). The CDR3 loop spans 13 amino acids. The DNA of the CDR3 is TGTGCCAGCAGCTTGCAGGGGACAGATACGCAGTATTTT. Protein sequence: CASSLQGTDTQYF.

This clone was counted once. The chain combines TRBV6-5 with TRBJ2-2; TRBD2 might be the D (6 bases). The CDR3 has 14 amino acids. Trimming pared 6 bases from V and 4 bases from J, leaving 12 bases between. Germline V CDR1 and CDR2: MNHEY, SVGAGI. This CDR3 is CASSQGLATGELFF. The DNA of the CDR3 is TGTGCCAGCAGCCAGGGACTGGCCACCGGGGAGCTGTTTTTT.

This chain joins TRBV6-2 or TRBV6-3 and TRBJ2-5, with 9 bases aligning to TRBD1. J was trimmed by 3 bases and V by 2 bases; bases with no gene match: 7. Germline V gene sequence: CDR1 MNHEY, CDR2 SVGEGT. The CDR3 is 16 residues long. The CDR3 is CASSYSGGQGKETQYF. In DNA form, the CDR3 reads TGTGCCAGCAGTTACAGTGGGGGACAGGGAAAAGAGACCCAGTACTTC.